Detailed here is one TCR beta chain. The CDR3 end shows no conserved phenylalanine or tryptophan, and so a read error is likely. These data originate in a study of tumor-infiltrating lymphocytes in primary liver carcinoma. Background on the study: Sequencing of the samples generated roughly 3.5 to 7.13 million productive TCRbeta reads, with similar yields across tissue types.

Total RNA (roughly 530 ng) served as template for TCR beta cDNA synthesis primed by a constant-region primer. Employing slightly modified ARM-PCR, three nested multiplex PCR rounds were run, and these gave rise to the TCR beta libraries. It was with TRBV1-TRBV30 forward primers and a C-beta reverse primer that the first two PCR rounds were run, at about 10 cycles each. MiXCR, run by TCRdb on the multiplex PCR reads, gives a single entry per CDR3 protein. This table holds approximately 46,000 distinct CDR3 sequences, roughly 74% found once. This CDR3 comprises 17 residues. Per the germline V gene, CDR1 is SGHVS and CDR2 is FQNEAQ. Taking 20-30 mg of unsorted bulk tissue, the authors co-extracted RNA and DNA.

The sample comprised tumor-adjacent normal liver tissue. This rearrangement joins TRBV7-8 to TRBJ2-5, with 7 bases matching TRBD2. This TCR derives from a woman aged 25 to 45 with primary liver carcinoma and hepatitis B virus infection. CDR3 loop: CANSLARGHPSGETQYY. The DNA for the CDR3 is TGTGCCAACAGCTTAGCGCGAGGACACCCTAGCGGAGAGACCCAGTACTAC.